These T cell receptor beta chains were read from a single sample in a study of CD8 T cells in Susac syndrome. TCRdb processed the immunoSEQ multiplex PCR reads anew with MiXCR; each CDR3 protein has one entry. This sample carries tens of thousands of distinct CDR3 sequences, roughly 95% of them seen once, and the ten largest clones take 0.09% to 0.13%. The sequenced sample consisted of CD4+ T cells from PBMCs. These receptors were collected from a human donor with multiple sclerosis. CDR3s include the opening cysteine and the closing phenylalanine or tryptophan. Each record gives: D gene, J gene, V gene, CDR3 protein. D genes are given only for firm matches.

>TRBD1|TRBJ1-5|TRBV25-1
CASSRDSHNQPQHF
>NA|TRBJ1-1|TRBV7-2
CASSFVLNTEAFF
>NA|TRBJ2-3|TRBV2
CASSELRRDTQYF
>NA|TRBJ2-3|TRBV9
CASSRAGTDTQYF
>NA|TRBJ2-5|TRBV7-2
CASSLAGGQIGTQYF
>NA|TRBJ2-5|TRBV24-1
CASSGRAVYF
>TRBD1|TRBJ2-7|TRBV6-5
CASSYSGQGAWEQYF
>TRBD1|TRBJ2-1|TRBV29-1
CSAGQGNEQFF
>NA|TRBJ2-7|TRBV28
CASSTVAKNEQYF
>TRBD2|TRBJ2-3|TRBV29-1
CSVVRAGGTDTQYF
>NA|TRBJ2-1|TRBV5-4
CASSLVGNNEQFF
>TRBD2|TRBJ2-6|TRBV7-9
CASSQRGGSGANVLTF
>TRBD2|TRBJ2-5|TRBV24-1
CATSDLRGGETQYF
>NA|TRBJ1-3|TRBV29-1
CSVEGAYGNTIYF
>TRBD2|TRBJ2-5|TRBV4-1
CASSQLGLAGGQETQYF
>TRBD1|TRBJ1-6|TRBV30
CAWSPGQGGSPLHF
>TRBD1|TRBJ2-7|TRBV28
CASSSPRDREQYF
>NA|TRBJ1-1|TRBV5-1
CASSLEGPAGAFF
>TRBD2|TRBJ2-1|TRBV11-3
CASSLGSSGGSNEQFF
>TRBD1|TRBJ1-6|TRBV7-9
CASSLDTGDSPLHF
>NA|TRBJ2-7|TRBV28
CASSPLGAEQYF
>NA|TRBJ2-5|TRBV29-1
CSVGGWAGETQYF
>NA|TRBJ1-1|TRBV11-3
CASSSSTLNTEAFF
>TRBD2|TRBJ2-6|TRBV7-6
CASSPAGAGANVLTF
>TRBD1|TRBJ2-7|TRBV5-1
CASSLSAGQGEFEQYF
>NA|TRBJ2-7|TRBV5-1
CASSLGGTEQYF
>NA|TRBJ1-1|TRBV3-1
CASSQLMMNTEAFF
>TRBD2|TRBJ2-1|TRBV29-1
CSVYQRGAPYNEQFF
>NA|TRBJ2-1|TRBV5-1
CASSLVVNNEQFF